The rows below give T cell receptor beta chains drawn from one sample of a study of T cell changes during pregnancy in multiple sclerosis. TCRdb's table, derived via immunoSEQ multiplex PCR, lists solely in-frame clones and lacks some. This sample has about 47,000 clones, with over 90% found just once. Here the sequenced sample was peripheral blood, taken in the third trimester of pregnancy. The receptors were sampled from a female donor with multiple sclerosis, enrolled in a pregnancy study. CDR3s include the opening cysteine and the closing phenylalanine or tryptophan. Size tells how often a clone was seen (once, few, many) or the class of an expanded clone, and some rows leave it out.

v_gene	abundance	j_gene	CDR3aa
TRBV5-4	NA	TRBJ2-7	CASSLEQGSSYEQYF
TRBV5-8	NA	TRBJ2-1	CASSPRRGDEQFF
TRBV6-1	NA	TRBJ1-1	CASSGEEVTEAFF
TRBV7-9	NA	TRBJ2-3	CASSLGLAGVETDTQYF
TRBV19	NA	TRBJ2-6	CASRRDGANVLTF
TRBV30	once	TRBJ1-2	CAWSVRGGVIYGYTF
TRBV19	NA	TRBJ1-1	CASSFAGRTEAFF
TRBV18	NA	TRBJ2-3	CASSPQLGQGATDTQYF
TRBV6-5	NA	TRBJ1-5	CASSRTENSNQPQHF
TRBV19	NA	TRBJ2-3	CASSVTGTDTQYF
TRBV6-5	NA	TRBJ2-1	CASSFGSPPDEQFF
TRBV5-8	NA	TRBJ2-1	CASSLGFSGRALGEQFF
TRBV9	NA	TRBJ2-7	CASSVTGQGGYEQYF
TRBV4-1	NA	NA	CASSQDSTSGRAYEQYF
TRBV7-9	once	TRBJ2-5	CASSSGWETQYF
TRBV10-1	NA	TRBJ2-7	CASSESEADARYEQYF
TRBV18	NA	TRBJ2-3	CASSSLGLAADTQYF
TRBV28	NA	TRBJ1-5	CASDTTGGNQPQHF
TRBV27	NA	TRBJ1-2	CASSLSGGLYGYTF
TRBV11-2	NA	TRBJ1-5	CASSLGLQQPQHF
TRBV28	NA	TRBJ2-3	CASKGLAGSDTQYF
TRBV4-3	NA	TRBJ2-1	CASSASSGKMGLNEQFF